This paragraph covers one T cell receptor beta chain sequence. Its antigen is unidentified. Positively selected for CCR7, the CD45RO-negative cells used as naive CD8 cells excluded terminally differentiated effector memory CD45RA+ cells. Donors were Caucasian adults residing in Nashville, Tennessee, USA. Germline V gene lookup returns CDR1 MNHEY and CDR2 SVGAGI. The CDR3 is 15 amino acids. The V end was cut by 5 bases, the J end by 3 bases, with 17 bases between. The source of the sample is a study of shared clonotypes between healthy human individuals. Study results and limitations: With a handful of donors compared, roughly 5% of naive CD4 clonotypes were shared.

Only in-frame clones appear in the TCRdb table, and some are missing; sequencing was by immunoSEQ multiplex PCR. The sample lists millions of clones, about 95% occurring once. The clonotype was recovered from a man aged 18 to 30 in good health. The chain is built from TRBV6-5 and TRBJ2-7; a possible D gene is TRBD1 (5 bases). The sample consisted of naive CD8+ T cells sorted from blood. The CDR3 DNA follows: TGTGCCAGCAGTCCTTCGGTGGGGCAGCTCTACGAGCAGTACTTC. This gives the protein CASSPSVGQLYEQYF.